This T cell receptor beta chain comes out of a study of blood T cells in healthy people across ages. Whole-study results and caveats: There was a strong correlation between TCR beta diversity and naive T cell percentage. A roughly linear age-dependent decrease characterized TCR beta diversity per million T cells.

With 2 bases removed from V and 5 bases from J, the gap between germline ends came to 12 bases. This CDR3 region has 14 residues. Germline CDR1 MNHEY, CDR2 SVGAGI. With a J-beta primer mix and a sample-barcoded 5' primer, a second PCR ran about 7 to 12 cycles. Unique molecular identifiers of 12 random nucleotides labeled each cDNA. TCRdb itself ran the 5' RACE reads through MiXCR, one entry per CDR3 protein. Of 1.5 million to 2 million distinct CDR3 sequences in the sample, under 30% are singletons; the top ten hold about 7.7%. With respect to this clonotype: Its cognate antigen is unknown.

The TCR sequence derives from a woman between 25 and 40 years old in good health. This chain links TRBV6-5 with TRBJ2-5; weak D call: TRBD2 (5 bases). The sequenced sample consisted of blood. The CDR3 protein is CASSYGLAAETQYF. DNA for the CDR3: TGTGCCAGCAGTTACGGGCTAGCCGCCGAGACCCAGTACTTC.